Listed below are T cell receptor beta chains from one sample, sequenced in a study of early T cells in non-severe SARS-CoV-2 infection. MiXCR, run by TCRdb on the 5' RACE reads, gives a single entry per CDR3 protein. The sample records roughly 34,000 distinct CDR3 sequences, more than 5% being singletons. Input material: whole blood. These receptors originate from an adult who was a healthcare worker with PCR-confirmed SARS-CoV-2 infection or an uninfected control (not recorded which). CDR3s include the opening cysteine and the closing phenylalanine or tryptophan. The order of the fields is D gene, V gene, J gene, clone size, CDR3 DNA, CDR3 protein. A D gene is named only where the DNA matches it firmly. Part of the rows lack a size; the others show once, few, many or a class for expanded clones.

>NA|TRBV7-2|TRBJ1-6|many
TGTGCCAGCACCTCTGGGGCGCGGGGTAATTCACCCCTCCACTTT
CASTSGARGNSPLHF
>NA|TRBV3-1|TRBJ1-2|NA
TGTGCCAGCAGCCATTCGGGAGGACACACCTTC
CASSHSGGHTF
>NA|TRBV30|TRBJ1-1|few
TGTGCCTGGAGTGCCCCGGGCTCTGTGGTGAACACTGAAGCTTTCTTT
CAWSAPGSVVNTEAFF
>NA|TRBV7-2|TRBJ2-3|many
TGTGCCAGCAGCCCGAATTTGGCAGGGCCAGATACGCAGTATTTT
CASSPNLAGPDTQYF
>TRBD1|TRBV27|TRBJ2-1|many
TGTGCCAGCAGGGGACAGGGGGCGGAGGGTGAGCAGTTCTTC
CASRGQGAEGEQFF
>NA|TRBV12-3/TRBV12-4|TRBJ2-2|NA
TGTGCCAGCAGCCCCCAGGGGTGGGAGCTGTTTTTT
CASSPQGWELFF
>NA|TRBV20-1|TRBJ2-2|many
TGCAGTGCTAGAGTAAACACCGGGGAGCTGTTTTTT
CSARVNTGELFF
>TRBD1|TRBV2|TRBJ1-1|many
TGTGCCACCGTAACAGGGGGCTATGAAGCTTTCTTT
CATVTGGYEAFF
>NA|TRBV18|TRBJ2-1|many
TGTGCCAGCTCAAGTAGCGGATTATACAATGAGCAGTTCTTC
CASSSSGLYNEQFF
>TRBD2|TRBV10-3|TRBJ2-5|medium-sized
TGTGCCACGGGGACTAGCGGGGAAGAGACCCAGTACTTC
CATGTSGEETQYF
>TRBD1|TRBV3-1|TRBJ2-7|many
TGTGCCAGCAGCCTTCGACAGGGAGAGATGGGAGAGCAGTACTTC
CASSLRQGEMGEQYF
>NA|TRBV7-2|TRBJ2-7|many
TGTGCCAGCAGGGACGGCAGCTCCTACGAGCAGTACTTC
CASRDGSSYEQYF
>NA|TRBV24-1|TRBJ2-6|many
TGTGCCACCAGTCTTTCTGGGGCCAACGTCCTGACTTTC
CATSLSGANVLTF
>NA|TRBV30|TRBJ2-2|many
TGTGCCTGGAGTGTAGGGGGGCGCGGCGGGGAGCTGTTTTTT
CAWSVGGRGGELFF
>TRBD2|TRBV5-1|TRBJ2-2|many
TGCGCCAGCAGTCAACAAGCGGGGTATACCGGGGAGCTGTTTTTT
CASSQQAGYTGELFF
>TRBD1|TRBV10-3|TRBJ1-1|many
TGTGCCATCAGAGACAGGGGTCTGAACACTGAAGCTTTCTTT
CAIRDRGLNTEAFF
>TRBD1|TRBV7-2|TRBJ2-3|many
TGTGCCAGCAGCTTACAGGGGGCGCTAGGAGATACGCAGTATTTT
CASSLQGALGDTQYF
>NA|TRBV7-3|TRBJ2-1|once
TGTGCCAGCAGCCGGGGGCGGACAGTCAATGAGCAGTTCTTC
CASSRGRTVNEQFF
>TRBD1|TRBV29-1|TRBJ2-2|many
TGCAGCGCGACGCGGACAGGGGGCTGGGCCGGGGAGCTGTTTTTT
CSATRTGGWAGELFF
>NA|TRBV3-1|TRBJ1-6|many
TGTGCCAGCAGCCCCGGAGCTAATTCACCCCTCCACTTT
CASSPGANSPLHF
>NA|TRBV12-3/TRBV12-4|TRBJ1-2|many
TGTGCCAGCAGTCTACAGGGAAAAGGAGGTGGCTACACCTTC
CASSLQGKGGGYTF
>TRBD2|TRBV20-1|TRBJ2-4|many
TGCAGTGCCTCCCCGGGACTAGCGGGGGGCAAAAACATTCAGTACTTC
CSASPGLAGGKNIQYF
>NA|TRBV20-1|TRBJ1-5|many
TGCAGTGCGCTCAATCAGCCCCAGCATTTT
CSALNQPQHF
>TRBD1|TRBV7-9|TRBJ1-6|many
TGTGCCAGCAGCTGGGACAGCCCGGGCGGTTCACCCCTCCATTTT
CASSWDSPGGSPLHF
>NA|TRBV29-1|TRBJ2-4|many
TGCAGCGCCGGGGGCACGGACATTCAGTACTTC
CSAGGTDIQYF
>NA|TRBV28|TRBJ1-5|many
TGTGCCAGCAGTTTCAGGGGTCGTCAGCCCCAGCATTTT
CASSFRGRQPQHF
>TRBD1|TRBV5-1|TRBJ2-5|NA
TGCGCCAGCACCGGACAGGGTCAAGAGACCCAGTACTTC
CASTGQGQETQYF
>TRBD1|TRBV12-3/TRBV12-4|TRBJ1-5|many
TGTGCCAGCAGTTTGAGGACAGGGGGCCAGCCCCAGCATTTT
CASSLRTGGQPQHF
>NA|TRBV5-4|TRBJ2-1|NA
TGTGCCAGCAGCCACAGGGAGTCTTTAGCCAATGAGCAGTTCTTC
CASSHRESLANEQFF
>NA|TRBV20-1|TRBJ1-5|NA
TGCAGTGCTAGAGGCGCGGGGGTGGGCAATCAGCCCCAGCATTTT
CSARGAGVGNQPQHF
>NA|TRBV11-1|TRBJ2-4|NA
TGTGCCAGCAGCCCCCCAGGGAGCAGGGACAAAAACATTCAGTACTTC
CASSPPGSRDKNIQYF